The rows below give T cell receptor beta chains drawn from one sample of a study of spatial heterogeneity in lung cancer. TCRdb itself ran the 5' RACE reads through MiXCR, one entry per CDR3 protein. The sample has around 12,000 distinct CDR3 sequences, about 13% seen once. The starting material was PBMCs, obtained at surgery. Receptors originate from a female donor with early-stage non-small cell lung cancer. Each CDR3 is given with its conserved first and last residue. The order of the fields is V gene, J gene, clone size, D gene, CDR3 DNA, CDR3 protein. A D gene is named only where the DNA matches it firmly. Where a row states a size, it is once, few, many or the class of an expanded clone; other rows omit it.

TRBV7-9	TRBJ2-5	many	NA	TGTGCCAGCAGCCCTGCCGGGGTCTGGGAGACCCAGTACTTC	CASSPAGVWETQYF
TRBV6-2/TRBV6-3	TRBJ2-5	NA	TRBD1	TGTGCCAGCAAAGGACAGGGCCCCTTGGAGACCCAGTACTTC	CASKGQGPLETQYF
TRBV24-1	TRBJ1-2	medium-sized	NA	TGTGCCACCAGTGACCGTGGGACGGGACCCTATGGCTACACCTTC	CATSDRGTGPYGYTF
TRBV4-1	TRBJ1-1	many	NA	TGCGCCAGCAGCCAAGATCCGGACAGATTGAACACTGAAGCTTTCTTT	CASSQDPDRLNTEAFF
TRBV10-2	TRBJ2-2	many	TRBD2	TGCGCCAGCAGTGAGGTCAGGCTAGCGGAAAACACCGGGGAGCTGTTTTTT	CASSEVRLAENTGELFF
TRBV5-1	TRBJ2-3	medium-sized	TRBD2	TGCGCCAGCAGCGCCGGACTAGCGGGAGTAGATACGCAGTATTTT	CASSAGLAGVDTQYF
TRBV5-1	TRBJ2-7	medium-sized	TRBD2	TGCGCCAGCAGCTTCCTGACTAGCGGGGGAATCTCCTACGAGCAGTACTTC	CASSFLTSGGISYEQYF
TRBV6-2/TRBV6-3	TRBJ1-1	many	NA	TGTGCCAGCCGAGGGGCAGGGACGCTGAACACTGAAGCTTTCTTT	CASRGAGTLNTEAFF
TRBV18	TRBJ2-1	NA	NA	TGTGCCAGCTCACCACGGCCACCGGAGTCTTACAATGAGCAGTTCTTC	CASSPRPPESYNEQFF
TRBV28	TRBJ2-3	medium-sized	TRBD1	TGTGCCAGCAGTTCCGCCGGGACAGGGGGCGGCGGAGATACGCAGTATTTT	CASSSAGTGGGGDTQYF
TRBV5-1	TRBJ2-1	NA	NA	TGCGCCAGCAGCTTGGCGGGGGGCGGCTACAATGAGCAGTTCTTC	CASSLAGGGYNEQFF
TRBV28	TRBJ1-1	medium-sized	TRBD1	TGTGCCAGCAGAACAGGGGTTACTGAAGCTTTCTTT	CASRTGVTEAFF
TRBV2	TRBJ2-7	many	TRBD2	TGTGCCAGCAGCGAGGGACTAGCGGGTTACGAGCAGTACTTC	CASSEGLAGYEQYF
TRBV7-2	TRBJ1-2	medium-sized	TRBD1	TGTGCCAGCAGCTTAGACAGGGGGCGTCTAGGCTACACCTTC	CASSLDRGRLGYTF
TRBV7-9	TRBJ2-7	NA	TRBD2	TGTGCCAGCAGGGGCCCTAGCGGGGGGGCCTACGAGCAGTACTTC	CASRGPSGGAYEQYF
TRBV7-9	TRBJ2-5	medium-sized	NA	TGTGCCAGCAGCTGGGGGGCAGAAGAGACCCAGTACTTC	CASSWGAEETQYF
TRBV18	TRBJ1-5	many	NA	TGTGCCAGCTCACGGGCTGGACAGTCGGATCCATCGGCCCAGCATTTT	CASSRAGQSDPSAQHF
TRBV3-1	TRBJ2-3	medium-sized	NA	TGTGCCAGCAGCCTCGGAATTGGGTCAGATACGCAGTATTTT	CASSLGIGSDTQYF
TRBV11-1	TRBJ2-4	NA	TRBD2	TGTGCCAGCAGCTTGGGAAGCGGGAGTTTGGGCAAAAACATTCAGTACTTC	CASSLGSGSLGKNIQYF
TRBV28	TRBJ2-5	medium-sized	NA	TGTGCCAGCACCTCGGCGGGCGGCAGACTTAGCGAGACCCAGTACTTC	CASTSAGGRLSETQYF